This TCR beta chain was retrieved from a study of cytomegalovirus exposure and HLA in healthy donors. TCRdb keeps only in-frame clones here, not all; method: immunoSEQ multiplex PCR. The sample shows 100,000 to 150,000 clones, roughly 90% of them seen only once. Germline CDR1 SGDLS, CDR2 YYNGEE. V lost 0 bases to trimming and J lost 9 bases; unmatched junction nucleotides: 6. This CDR3 comprises 14 residues. The chain carries TRBV9 and TRBJ2-3; 8 bases match TRBD2. This receptor was obtained from a man aged 25 to 45 in good health and CMV-seronegative. The sequenced sample consisted of PBMCs. The CDR3 sequence is CASSVEGLVNTQYF. CDR3 nucleotides: TGTGCCAGCAGCGTAGAGGGACTAGTTAACACGCAGTATTTT.